Reported below is one T cell receptor beta chain. What it binds is unknown. This sample was included in a study of cytomegalovirus exposure and HLA in healthy donors. General study results and limits: Solely CMV serostatus was available to characterize immune exposure.

60 Vbeta and 13 Jbeta primers were used in PCR. The data were produced by immunoSEQ multiplex PCR, yet TCRdb's version contains in-frame clones alone and is incomplete. This sample's table reports 40,000 to 60,000 clones. In germline, CDR1 is SGHNT, CDR2 YENEEA. Deletions cut 6 bases from V and 3 bases from J, with 14 bases between. This CDR3 has 15 amino acids. Although they were nominally healthy when sampled, donors likely had unrecorded immune exposures. Sequencing was performed on PBMCs. The chain couples TRBV11-3 to TRBJ2-2, with a tentative D call TRBD2 (6 bases). The TCR comes from a female donor in good health and CMV-seronegative. The CDR3 bases are TGTGCCAGCAGTCAACGGCGGGGTCACACCGGGGAGCTGTTTTTT. Encoded protein: CASSQRRGHTGELFF.